Shown below are 21 T cell receptor beta chains from a single sample sequenced in a study of regulatory dendritic cells for organ transplantation. The repertoire was sequenced with immunoSEQ multiplex PCR; TCRdb's copy has only in-frame clones and lacks some. The table lists some 19,000 clones, roughly 69% of them singletons. The specimen was memory CD4+ T cells from blood. Described subset: CD45RO+ memory T cells. These receptors were taken from a human donor in good health.

This clone has just a few counts. This chain uses TRBV5-1 with TRBJ1-1; TRBD1 matches 8 bases. Germline CDR1 and CDR2: SGHRS and YFSETQ. Germline trimming cut 3 bases from V and 4 bases from J; bases unmatched to any gene: 8. The CDR3 loop spans 15 amino acids. The CDR3 DNA is TGCGCCAGCAGCTCTACTCAGACAGGGGCCACTGAAGCTTTCTTT. Protein sequence: CASSSTQTGATEAFF.

The genes are TRBV7-8 and TRBJ1-2; 7 bases align to TRBD1. The CDR3 sequence is 14 residues long. Germline CDR1 and CDR2: SGHVS and FQNEAQ. Trimming took 1 base from V and 4 from J; bases not matched to a gene: 3. CDR3 bases: TGTGCCAGCAGCTTAGAAGGGGGCGGCTATGGCTACACCTTC. Protein sequence: CASSLEGGGYGYTF.

This clone was seen once. The chain is built from TRBV2 and TRBJ1-4; D perhaps matches TRBD1 (6 bases). The germline V and J ends were trimmed by 4 bases and 4 bases, with 16 bases remaining between them. Per germline, CDR1 SNHLY and CDR2 FYNNEI. The CDR3 extends over 16 amino acids. The CDR3 DNA is TGTGCCAGCAGTGTTCAAGGGGGGGGCAATAATGAAAAACTGTTTTTT. This codes for CASSVQGGGNNEKLFF.

The gene calls are TRBV7-2 and TRBJ2-3; the D is unclear. Germline loops: CDR1 SGHTA, CDR2 FQGNSA. This CDR3 contains 14 residues. V was trimmed by 3 bases and J by 4 bases, leaving 11 bases between them. CDR3 nucleotides: TGTGCCAGCAGCTTCGGATTAGCCGCAGATACGCAGTATTTT. It encodes CASSFGLAADTQYF.

The chain combines TRBV5-6 with TRBJ1-4; 8 nucleotides align to TRBD1. V dropped 4 bases and J dropped 7; count of bases not matched to a gene: 3. Germline CDR1 is SGHDT and CDR2 is YYEEEE. The CDR3 covers 13 residues. CDR3 loop: CASSDGTGEKLFF. DNA of the CDR3: TGTGCCAGCAGCGACGGGACAGGTGAAAAACTGTTTTTT.

This rearrangement joins TRBV13 to TRBJ2-7; 10 bases map to TRBD2. CDR3 length equals 15 residues. The V and J ends lost 4 bases and 6 bases, in that order; junction bases with no gene match: 9. Germline V gene sequence: CDR1 PRHDT, CDR2 FYEKMQ (reference sequence). The CDR3 DNA is TGTGCCAGCAGCTCAATCAGCGGGGGGGCATCCGAGCAGTACTTC. It encodes CASSSISGGASEQYF.

This sequence joins TRBV5-1 and TRBJ2-7, with TRBD2 as a possible D gene (7 bases). Trimming cost V 1 base and J 0 bases, with 11 bases left between them. Germline loops: CDR1 SGHRS, CDR2 YFSETQ. The CDR3 is made up of 15 amino acids. For the CDR3, the DNA is TGCGCCAGCAGCTTGCGAGGGGGGGGCTCCTACGAGCAGTACTTC. Translating it yields CASSLRGGGSYEQYF.

The chain combines TRBV7-2 with TRBJ1-3; TRBD1 agrees at 8 bases. The CDR3 sequence is 16 residues long. V lost 5 bases and J lost 1; bases outside the gene matches: 7. Germline loops: CDR1 SGHTA, CDR2 FQGNSA. CDR3 DNA sequence: TGTGCCAGCAGCCGTGGACAGGGCAAATCTGGAAACACCATATATTTT. It codes for CASSRGQGKSGNTIYF.

The V and J genes are TRBV10-3 and TRBJ2-5, with 12 bases that match TRBD2. The V gene's germline CDR1 is ENHRY and CDR2 SYGVKD. Trimming removed 0 bases from V and 5 bases from J; junction bases left unmatched: 4. The length of the CDR3 is 16 residues. The CDR3 coding sequence is TGTGCCATCAGTGAGTCTTCTAGCGGGGGGGTCGAGACCCAGTACTTC. Its translation is CAISESSSGGVETQYF.

V and J are TRBV9 and TRBJ2-4; TRBD1 aligns across 8 bases. Germline trimming cut 0 bases from V and 1 base from J; bases unmatched to any gene: 12. The CDR3 runs to 19 residues. Looked up from germline, CDR1 is SGDLS and CDR2 is YYNGEE. The CDR3 spells CASSVGPHQGARAKNIQYF. Written as DNA, the CDR3 is TGTGCCAGCAGCGTAGGGCCCCATCAGGGGGCGAGGGCCAAAAACATTCAGTACTTC.

The CDR3 is CASSFDRGPGTEAFF. The CDR3 DNA reads TGCGCCAGCAGCTTTGACAGGGGGCCGGGCACTGAAGCTTTCTTT. The chain has TRBV5-1 and TRBJ1-1; TRBD1 matches 10 bases. The V gene end was trimmed by 2 bases and the J gene end by 4 bases; junction bases not matched to a gene: 5. Germline V gene lookup returns CDR1 SGHRS and CDR2 YFSETQ. CDR3 size: 15 residues.

This chain uses TRBV9 with TRBJ2-3; D is possibly TRBD1 (6 bases). There are 15 residues in the CDR3. CDR1 and CDR2 from the germline V gene are SGDLS and YYNGEE. V was clipped by 2 bases and J by 3 bases, with 13 bases between them. The CDR3 protein is CASSVGTQPTDTQYF. For the CDR3, the DNA is TGTGCCAGCAGCGTGGGGACACAACCAACAGATACGCAGTATTTT.

The V and J genes are TRBV2 and TRBJ1-5, with TRBD1 matching over 12 bases. This CDR3 has 16 amino acids. The germline CDR1 and CDR2 sequences are SNHLY and FYNNEI. V dropped 6 bases and J dropped 4; count of bases not matched to a gene: 7. The CDR3 reads CASSSGTGGSNQPQHF. The CDR3 nucleotides read TGTGCCAGCAGCTCCGGGACAGGGGGCTCAAATCAGCCCCAGCATTTT.

The chain links TRBV2 to TRBJ2-5; the match to TRBD1 covers 7 bases. The CDR3 has 14 residues. Germline CDR1 reads SNHLY; CDR2 reads FYNNEI. The junction had 6 bases not matched to a gene; V was cut back by 5 bases and J by 3 bases. CDR3 loop: CASSRQGTEETQYF. CDR3 nucleotide sequence: TGTGCCAGCAGTAGACAGGGTACTGAAGAGACCCAGTACTTC.

The chain joins TRBV5-4 to TRBJ1-4; D uncertain. Trimming took 4 bases from V and 7 from J, leaving 11 bases between them. This CDR3 spans 13 amino acids. The germline CDR1 and CDR2 sequences are SGHNT and YYREEE (reference sequence). The CDR3, as DNA: TGTGCCAGCAGCCAAGAACTGCGTGAAAAACTGTTTTTT. Translating it yields CASSQELREKLFF.

This chain joins TRBV5-1 and TRBJ1-3; no reliable D call. Deletions cut 2 bases from V and 8 bases from J, with 14 bases between. CDR1 is SGHRS and CDR2 is YFSETQ in the germline V gene. CDR3 size: 14 residues. CDR3 protein: CASSFGSLKDTIYF. CDR3 DNA: TGCGCCAGCAGCTTCGGGAGCCTAAAGGACACCATATATTTT.

V usage is TRBV10-3 and J usage is TRBJ2-3, with 7 nucleotides matching TRBD2. CDR1 is ENHRY, CDR2 SYGVKD, per germline. J lost 4 bases, V lost 1 base, and 2 bases had no gene match. This CDR3 region has 14 residues. The CDR3 loop reads CAISEWGGADTQYF. The CDR3 coding sequence is TGTGCCATCAGTGAGTGGGGGGGGGCAGATACGCAGTATTTT.

The J gene is TRBJ2-2, the V gene TRBV4-2, with D hard to call. Trimming removed 0 bases from V and 7 bases from J, with 6 bases in between. The length of the CDR3 is 13 residues. Looked up from germline, CDR1 is LGHNA and CDR2 is YNFKEQ. The CDR3 here is CASSQDRVGELFF. In DNA form, the CDR3 reads TGTGCCAGCAGCCAAGATCGGGTCGGGGAGCTGTTTTTT.

The genes are TRBV27 and TRBJ1-1; possibly TRBD1 for D (6 bases). Germline V gene data show CDR1 as MNHEY and CDR2 as SMNVEV (reference sequence). The V end was cut by 2 bases, the J end by 1 base, with 8 bases between. The CDR3 sequence is 14 residues long. The CDR3 protein is CASSLRGGNTEAFF. Here the CDR3 DNA reads TGTGCCAGCAGTTTAAGAGGGGGGAACACTGAAGCTTTCTTT.

This clone was seen more than once but under ten times. This rearrangement joins TRBV6-1 to TRBJ1-1; 8 positions match TRBD1. The CDR3 totals 13 residues. V trimming: 4 bases; J trimming: 3 bases; junction bases outside the gene matches: 1. Germline V gives CDR1 MNHNS, CDR2 SASEGT. The CDR3 protein is CASSGQGYTEAFF. The DNA of the CDR3 is TGTGCCAGCAGTGGACAGGGGTACACTGAAGCTTTCTTT.

This clone has only one observation. The junction departs from germline at one end; a sequencing error may be responsible. The V call is TRBV5-1, the J call TRBJ2-1, with D maybe TRBD2 (6 bases). The V gene's germline CDR1 is SGHRS and CDR2 YFSETQ. The length of the CDR3 is 14 residues. The CDR3 sequence: CASTPWEADNEQFF. Written as DNA, the CDR3 is TGCGCCAGCACCCCATGGGAGGCCGACAATGAGCAATTCTTC. The full variable domain, its missing parts supplied by reference TRBV5-1 and TRBJ2-1, is KAGVTQTPRYLIKTRGQQVTLSCSPISGHRSVSWYQQTPGQGLQFLFEYFSETQRNKGNFPGRFSGRQFSNSRSEMNVSTLELGDSALYLCASTPWEADNEQFFGPGTRLTVL.